The 24 T cell receptor beta chains below all came from one sample that was sequenced in a study of T cells in Graves' hyperthyroidism and ophthalmopathy. The investigators amplified TCR beta CDR3 regions from RNA transcripts. HTBI primers drove first-round RT-PCR of the TCR CDR3. TCRdb re-analysed the multiplex PCR reads in MiXCR, keeping a single row per CDR3 protein. The sample has 600,000 to 750,000 distinct CDR3 sequences, roughly 17% seen once. Sample: blood. These receptors were collected from a man aged 50-60 years with Graves' hyperthyroidism.

The chain couples TRBV11-3 to TRBJ1-1; the match to TRBD1 covers 8 bases. The CDR3 totals 16 residues. Germline V gene data show CDR1 as SGHNT and CDR2 as YENEEA. The trim removed 3 bases at V and 1 base at J, leaving 7 bases unmatched. The CDR3 loop reads CASSLGSGTGNTEAFF. The CDR3 DNA reads TGTGCCAGCAGCTTGGGTTCCGGGACAGGGAACACTGAAGCTTTCTTT.

This clonotype was seen a handful of times. This CDR3 reads CSASRRGHEQYF. The CDR3 DNA reads as TGCAGTGCTAGTCGTAGGGGGCACGAGCAGTACTTC. The rearrangement links TRBV20-1 to TRBJ2-7; TRBD1 agrees at 7 bases. Trimming cost V 3 bases and J 5 bases; bases outside gene matches: 4. The CDR3 is made up of 12 amino acids. The germline V gene encodes CDR1 DFQATT and CDR2 SNEGSKA (reference sequence).

This clonotype was detected many times. The CDR3 spells CSPSGQGHEQYF. Written as DNA, the CDR3 is TGCAGCCCTTCGGGACAGGGCCACGAGCAGTACTTC. The chain recombines TRBV29-1 with TRBJ2-7; 9 nucleotides align to TRBD1. This CDR3 region has 12 residues. CDR1 SQVTM and CDR2 ANQGSEA come from the germline V gene. Trimming at V came to 8 bases and at J to 5 bases, leaving 7 bases not matched to a gene.

The chain uses TRBV6-1 and TRBJ2-1; D remains unclear. The DNA end is more similar to TRBJ2-7, so the J call may be wrong. CDR3 length: 16 residues. Germline CDR1 and CDR2: MNHNS and SASEGT. The CDR3 sequence is CASTRNSADPVNEQYF. Here the CDR3 DNA reads TGTGCCAGCACACGCAATTCAGCAGACCCTGTCAATGAGCAGTACTTC.

Many counts were recorded for this clonotype. The chain combines TRBV29-1 with TRBJ2-7; a possible D gene is TRBD1 (7 bases). Germline V gene lookup returns CDR1 SQVTM and CDR2 ANQGSEA. The CDR3 sequence is 15 residues long. Trimming stripped 0 bases from V and 4 bases from J, with 16 bases between. The CDR3 protein is CSVEELTGRRYEQYF. In DNA form, the CDR3 reads TGCAGCGTTGAAGAACTGACAGGGAGGAGGTACGAGCAGTACTTC.

This clonotype was counted many times. This rearrangement joins TRBV10-1 to TRBJ2-1; 8 bases are a match to TRBD2. Looked up from germline, CDR1 is WNHNN and CDR2 is SYGVQD (reference sequence). This CDR3 has 16 amino acids. V gave up 2 bases and J gave up 4 bases; unmatched junction bases: 7. The CDR3, as DNA: TGCGCCAGCAGTGAGCCCTTAGCGGGGTTATACAATGAGCAGTTCTTC. The encoded protein is CASSEPLAGLYNEQFF.

A note on this clonotype: A read error may explain this, as a much larger clone is one base away. The V and J genes are TRBV28 and TRBJ2-1, with 7 bases identical to TRBD1. The CDR3 is 17 amino acids. CDR1 is MDHEN and CDR2 is SYDVKM in the germline V gene. J gave up 7 bases and V 4 bases, and 16 bases lay outside the gene matches. The CDR3 DNA is TGTGCCAGCAGTTCCCCCTACCGACAGGGACCTATAAATGAGCAGTTCTTC. Translated, it gives CASSSPYRQGPINEQFF. Complete variable domain (other parts from reference TRBV28 and TRBJ2-1): DVKVTQSSRYLVKRTGEKVFLECVQDMDHENMFWYRQDPGLGLRLIYFSYDVKMKEKGDIPEGYSVSREKKERFSLILESASTNQTSMYLCASSSPYRQGPINEQFFGPGTRLTVL.

The table lists this clonotype with a few counts. The chain has TRBV5-1 and TRBJ2-7; 9 nucleotides agree with TRBD2. The junction had 6 bases not matched to a gene; V was cut back by 0 bases and J by 2 bases. Germline-derived CDR1 and CDR2 are SGHRS and YFSETQ. The CDR3 runs 16 residues. The CDR3 protein is CASSLVPAGGPYEQYF. DNA of the CDR3: TGCGCCAGCAGCTTGGTTCCAGCGGGAGGTCCCTACGAGCAGTACTTC.

At least ten counts were recorded for this clonotype. The chain employs TRBV5-1 and TRBJ2-1; no clear D. The CDR3 covers 17 residues. Trimming took off 1 base at V and 0 bases at J, with 14 bases between the two ends. The germline V gene has CDR1 SGHRS and CDR2 YFSETQ. This CDR3 is CASSLFLLGSSYNEQFF. The DNA for the CDR3 is TGCGCCAGCAGCTTGTTCTTATTGGGTAGCTCCTACAATGAGCAGTTCTTC. The complete variable domain, with remaining parts taken from reference TRBV5-1 and TRBJ2-1, reads KAGVTQTPRYLIKTRGQQVTLSCSPISGHRSVSWYQQTPGQGLQFLFEYFSETQRNKGNFPGRFSGRQFSNSRSEMNVSTLELGDSALYLCASSLFLLGSSYNEQFFGPGTRLTVL.

The table lists this clonotype with a few counts. J is TRBJ1-1 and V is TRBV19; the D is unclear. CDR1 is LNHDA, CDR2 SQIVND, per germline (reference sequence). The V end lost 3 bases, the J end lost 2 bases, and 10 bases lay between the germline ends. The CDR3 consists of 14 residues. For the CDR3, the DNA is TGTGCCAGTAGTATGGTCCGGGGTAACACTGAAGCTTTCTTT. Its translation: CASSMVRGNTEAFF.

This clonotype was recorded a few times. The rearrangement links TRBV3-1 to TRBJ2-1; 16 bases align to TRBD2. Per the germline V gene, CDR1 is LGHDT and CDR2 is YNNKEL (reference sequence). There are 20 residues in the CDR3. The trim removed 2 bases at V and 1 base at J, leaving 8 bases unmatched. CDR3 nucleotides: TGTGCCAGCAGCCAACCGGGGACTAGCGGGAGGGCCACGTCCTACAATGAGCAGTTCTTC. Protein: CASSQPGTSGRATSYNEQFF.

This clonotype was seen a handful of times. Written as DNA, the CDR3 is TGTGCCAGCAGGATGGGTACAGGGTTTACCAACGTCCTGACTTTC. Protein: CASRMGTGFTNVLTF. The chain links TRBV6-1 to TRBJ2-6; tentative D call: TRBD1 (6 bases). The CDR3 is made up of 15 amino acids. Germline CDR1 is MNHNS and CDR2 is SASEGT. V was trimmed by 6 bases and J by 8 bases, leaving 17 bases between them.

For this clonotype: With a much larger clone just one base away, this may be a read error. The conserved phenylalanine or tryptophan is not found at the CDR3 terminus, so this likely reflects a read error. The V gene is TRBV27, the J gene TRBJ2-5; no clear D. The CDR3 extends over 13 amino acids. The germline V gene has CDR1 MNHEY and CDR2 SMNVEV (reference sequence). Trimming pared 8 bases from V and 0 bases from J, leaving 10 bases between. In DNA form, the CDR3 reads TGTGCCAGCGGGTCGCGGTACCAAGAGACCCAGTACCTC. Translating gives CASGSRYQETQYL.

This clonotype was recorded a few times. The rearrangement joins TRBV6-2 or TRBV6-3 to TRBJ2-7; D possibly uses TRBD1 or TRBD2 (5 bases each). V lost 0 bases, J lost 0 bases, and 12 bases lay in between. The CDR3 is made up of 16 amino acids. Per germline, CDR1 MNHEY and CDR2 SVGEGT. The CDR3 DNA reads TGTGCCAGCAGTTACTCGAGCTCGGGACCCTCCTACGAGCAGTACTTC. Its translation is CASSYSSSGPSYEQYF.

This clonotype has more than one count but fewer than ten. The V gene is TRBV10-3, the J gene TRBJ2-1; 10 bases align to TRBD2. Germline V lookup: CDR1 ENHRY, CDR2 SYGVKD. The V segment lost 1 base and the J segment 5 bases; nucleotides outside the gene matches: 5. This CDR3 comprises 16 residues. The CDR3 DNA reads TGTGCCATCAGTGAGTTCACTAGCGGGACCAACAATGAGCAGTTCTTC. This encodes CAISEFTSGTNNEQFF.

This clonotype was found many times. The CDR3 sequence is CASMSAYEQYF. The CDR3 bases are TGTGCCAGCATGTCGGCCTACGAGCAGTACTTC. The chain uses TRBV2 and TRBJ2-7; no reliable D call. V was trimmed by 7 bases and J by 2 bases, leaving 6 bases between them. This CDR3 is 11 amino acids long. Germline V gene sequence: CDR1 SNHLY, CDR2 FYNNEI.

The chain recombines TRBV6-5 with TRBJ2-1; D remains unclear. CDR3 length: 14 residues. Trimming stripped 2 bases from V and 7 bases from J, with 12 bases between. Germline V gives CDR1 MNHEY, CDR2 SVGAGI. CDR3 DNA sequence: TGTGCCAGCAGTTACCGAACAACTAAAAATGAGCAGTTCTTC. It specifies CASSYRTTKNEQFF.

This clonotype was found many times. The V and J genes are TRBV28 and TRBJ2-2; D gene uncertain. The V end was cut by 5 bases, the J end by 5 bases, with 9 bases between. Germline assignment: CDR1 MDHEN and CDR2 SYDVKM. The CDR3 has 13 amino acids. The CDR3 reads CASSLRRTGELFF. The CDR3 DNA sequence: TGTGCCAGCAGTCTTAGGCGGACCGGGGAGCTGTTTTTT.

The genes are TRBV28 and TRBJ2-1; no firm D call. The CDR3 runs 14 residues. The V end lost 7 bases, the J end lost 8 bases, and 18 bases lay between the germline ends. Germline V gene lookup returns CDR1 MDHEN and CDR2 SYDVKM. The CDR3 here is CASTAELGPHEQFF. The DNA of the CDR3 is TGTGCCAGCACCGCCGAGTTAGGGCCACATGAGCAGTTCTTC.

This clonotype appeared many times. The chain employs TRBV28 and TRBJ1-5; tentative D call: TRBD1 (5 bases). Germline V gene sequence: CDR1 MDHEN, CDR2 SYDVKM. CDR3 size: 15 residues. Trimming shortened V by 6 bases and J by 6 bases, and 18 bases separated the two germline ends. The CDR3 spells CASRSTGSGSQPQHF. CDR3 DNA: TGTGCCAGCAGATCCACAGGTTCGGGGAGTCAGCCCCAGCATTTT.

This clonotype was counted once. V is TRBV30 and J is TRBJ1-5; 7 bases match TRBD1. This CDR3 has 16 amino acids. The J segment lost 4 bases and the V segment lost 0 bases, leaving 9 bases of the junction unmatched. The V gene's germline CDR1 is GTSNPN and CDR2 SVGIG (reference sequence). This CDR3 is CAWSVGGRGRNQPQHF. DNA for the CDR3: TGTGCCTGGAGTGTAGGGGGCAGGGGAAGGAATCAGCCCCAGCATTTT.

This sequence joins TRBV6-4 and TRBJ2-1; the D gene is possibly TRBD1 (6 bases). Germline V lookup: CDR1 MRHNA, CDR2 SNTAGT. V gave up 0 bases and J gave up 13 bases, with 10 bases separating them. The CDR3 totals 12 residues. CDR3 protein: CASSDSRGYQFF. Written as DNA, the CDR3 is TGTGCCAGCAGTGACTCGAGGGGGTATCAGTTCTTC.

About this clonotype itself: A much larger clone sits a single nucleotide away, making a read error possible. The chain links TRBV28 to TRBJ2-5; D might be TRBD1 (6 bases). The V gene's germline CDR1 is MDHEN and CDR2 SYDVKM. This CDR3 has 16 residues. CDR3 DNA: TGTGCCAGCAGTTTGCCAGGGGCAGGAGATGGAGAGGCCCAGTACTTC. This gives the protein CASSLPGAGDGEAQYF.

This clonotype showed up just a few times. This rearrangement joins TRBV12-3 or TRBV12-4 to TRBJ2-1; possibly TRBD1 or TRBD2 for D (5 bases each). V gave up 10 bases and J gave up 3 bases, with 16 bases separating them. The CDR3 spans 14 residues. CDR3 nucleotides: TGTGCCACCTGTTTTGGGGGAGTCTACAATGAGCAGTTCTTC. Protein: CATCFGGVYNEQFF.